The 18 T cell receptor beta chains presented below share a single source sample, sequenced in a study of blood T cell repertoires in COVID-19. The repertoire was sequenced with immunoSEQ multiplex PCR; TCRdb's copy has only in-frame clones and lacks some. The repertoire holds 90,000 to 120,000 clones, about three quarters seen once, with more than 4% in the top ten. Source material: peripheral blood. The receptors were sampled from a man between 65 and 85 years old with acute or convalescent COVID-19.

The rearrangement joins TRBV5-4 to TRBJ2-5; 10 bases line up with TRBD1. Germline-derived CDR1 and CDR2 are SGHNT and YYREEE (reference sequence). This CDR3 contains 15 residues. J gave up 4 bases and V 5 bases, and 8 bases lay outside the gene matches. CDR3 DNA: TGTGCCAGCAGAGAGACAGGGGGCTTGCTAGAGACCCAGTACTTC. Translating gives CASRETGGLLETQYF.

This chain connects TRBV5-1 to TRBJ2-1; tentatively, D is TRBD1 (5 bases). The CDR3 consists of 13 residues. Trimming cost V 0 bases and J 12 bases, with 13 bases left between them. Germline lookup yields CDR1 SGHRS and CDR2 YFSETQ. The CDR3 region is CASSLAQGSGQFF. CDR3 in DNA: TGCGCCAGCAGCTTGGCTCAGGGCTCTGGGCAGTTCTTC.

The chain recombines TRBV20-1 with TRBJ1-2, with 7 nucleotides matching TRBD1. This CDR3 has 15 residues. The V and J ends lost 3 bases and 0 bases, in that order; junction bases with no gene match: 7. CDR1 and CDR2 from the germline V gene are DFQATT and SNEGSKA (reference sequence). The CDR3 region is CSASRGGKANYGYTF. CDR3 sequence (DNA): TGCAGTGCTAGTAGAGGGGGCAAAGCTAACTATGGCTACACCTTC.

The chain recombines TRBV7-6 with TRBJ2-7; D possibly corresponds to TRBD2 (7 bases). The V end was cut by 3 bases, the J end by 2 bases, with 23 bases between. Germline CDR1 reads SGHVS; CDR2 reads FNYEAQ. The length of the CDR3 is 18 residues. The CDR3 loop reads CASSFTVPSAGAAYEQYF. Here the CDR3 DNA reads TGTGCCAGCAGCTTCACGGTTCCTAGTGCGGGGGCCGCCTACGAGCAGTACTTC.

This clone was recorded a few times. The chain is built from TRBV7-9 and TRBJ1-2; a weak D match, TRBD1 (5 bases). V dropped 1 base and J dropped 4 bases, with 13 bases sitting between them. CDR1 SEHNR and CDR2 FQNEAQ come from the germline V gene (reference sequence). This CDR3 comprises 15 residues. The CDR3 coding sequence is TGTGCCAGCAGCTTAGGTGGAGGGGAGGGCTATGGCTACACCTTC. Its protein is CASSLGGGEGYGYTF. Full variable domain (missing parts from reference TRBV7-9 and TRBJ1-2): DTGVSQNPRHKITKRGQNVTFRCDPISEHNRLYWYRQTLGQGPEFLTYFQNEAQLEKSRLLSDRFSAERPKGSFSTLEIQRTEQGDSAMYLCASSLGGGEGYGYTFGSGTRLTVV.

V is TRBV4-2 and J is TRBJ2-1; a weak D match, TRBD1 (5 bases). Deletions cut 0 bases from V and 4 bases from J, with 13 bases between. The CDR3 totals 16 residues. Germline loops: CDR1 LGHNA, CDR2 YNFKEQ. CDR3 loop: CASSQDGQGVYNEQFF. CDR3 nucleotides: TGTGCCAGCAGCCAAGATGGGCAGGGTGTTTACAATGAGCAGTTCTTC.

The CDR3 nucleotides are TGTGCCAGCAGTGAAGCGGGGACAGGGGGCGTAGATGGCTACACCTTC. This translates into CASSEAGTGGVDGYTF. The chain is built from TRBV6-1 and TRBJ1-2; TRBD1 matches 12 bases. Trimming at V came to 0 bases and at J to 6 bases, leaving 5 bases not matched to a gene. CDR3 length: 16 amino acids. In germline, CDR1 is MNHNS, CDR2 SASEGT.

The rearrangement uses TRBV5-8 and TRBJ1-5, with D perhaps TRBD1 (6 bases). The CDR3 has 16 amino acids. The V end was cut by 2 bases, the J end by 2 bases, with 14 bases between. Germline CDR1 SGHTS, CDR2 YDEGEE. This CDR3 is CASSFQQGGGNQPQHF. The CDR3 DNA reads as TGTGCCAGCAGCTTCCAACAGGGCGGCGGCAATCAGCCCCAGCATTTT.

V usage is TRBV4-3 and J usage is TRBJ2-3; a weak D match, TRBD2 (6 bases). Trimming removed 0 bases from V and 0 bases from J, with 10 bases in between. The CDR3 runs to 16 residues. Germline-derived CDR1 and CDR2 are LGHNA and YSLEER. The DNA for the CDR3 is TGCGCCAGCAGCCAAGATTTACGGGGGAGCACAGATACGCAGTATTTT. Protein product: CASSQDLRGSTDTQYF.

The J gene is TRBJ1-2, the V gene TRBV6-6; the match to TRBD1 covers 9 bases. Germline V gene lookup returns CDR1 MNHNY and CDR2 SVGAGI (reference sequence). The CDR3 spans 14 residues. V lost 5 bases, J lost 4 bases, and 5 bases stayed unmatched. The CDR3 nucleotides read TGTGCCAGCAGTCCGGGACAGGGAACCTATGGCTACACCTTC. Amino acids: CASSPGQGTYGYTF.

The CDR3 is CASSPQGAGLLETQYF. In DNA form, the CDR3 reads TGTGCCAGCAGCCCGCAGGGGGCAGGGTTGTTGGAGACCCAGTACTTC. The genes are TRBV5-5 and TRBJ2-5, with 8 nucleotides matching TRBD1. Trimming removed 4 bases from V and 5 bases from J; junction bases left unmatched: 13. Germline V lookup: CDR1 SGHKS, CDR2 YYEKEE (reference sequence). This CDR3 is built from 16 residues.

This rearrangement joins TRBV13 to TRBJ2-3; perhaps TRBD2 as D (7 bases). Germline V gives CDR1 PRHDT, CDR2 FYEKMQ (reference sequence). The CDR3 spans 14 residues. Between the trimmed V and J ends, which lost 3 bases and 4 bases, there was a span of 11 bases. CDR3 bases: TGTGCCAGCAGCTTGGGGGGGCAGGCAGATACGCAGTATTTT. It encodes CASSLGGQADTQYF. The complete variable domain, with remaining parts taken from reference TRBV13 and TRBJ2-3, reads AAGVIQSPRHLIKEKRETATLKCYPIPRHDTVYWYQQGPGQDPQFLISFYEKMQSDKGSIPDRFSAQQFSDYHSELNMSSLELGDSALYFCASSLGGQADTQYFGPGTRLTVL.

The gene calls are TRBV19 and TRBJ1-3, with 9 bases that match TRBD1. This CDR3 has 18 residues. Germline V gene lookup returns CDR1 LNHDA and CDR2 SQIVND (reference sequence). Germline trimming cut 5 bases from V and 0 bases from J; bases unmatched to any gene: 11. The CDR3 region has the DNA TGTGCCAGTAGTCCTAGGACAGGGGACTTCTTCTCTGGAAACACCATATATTTT. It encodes CASSPRTGDFFSGNTIYF.

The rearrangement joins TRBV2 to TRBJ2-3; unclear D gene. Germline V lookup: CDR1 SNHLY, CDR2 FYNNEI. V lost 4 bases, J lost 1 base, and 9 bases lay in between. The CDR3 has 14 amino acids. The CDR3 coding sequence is TGTGCCAGCAGTGTTGACTCGCGCACAGATACGCAGTATTTT. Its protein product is CASSVDSRTDTQYF.

CDR3 amino acids: CASSFETGIYEQYF. The CDR3 region has the DNA TGCGCCAGCAGCTTCGAGACAGGAATATACGAGCAGTACTTC. V is TRBV5-1 and J is TRBJ2-7; perhaps TRBD1 as D (6 bases). The CDR3 contains 14 residues. CDR1 and CDR2 (germline): SGHRS, YFSETQ. Trimming took off 2 bases at V and 4 bases at J, with 13 bases between the two ends. Full variable domain (missing parts from reference TRBV5-1 and TRBJ2-7): KAGVTQTPRYLIKTRGQQVTLSCSPISGHRSVSWYQQTPGQGLQFLFEYFSETQRNKGNFPGRFSGRQFSNSRSEMNVSTLELGDSALYLCASSFETGIYEQYFGPGTRLTVT.

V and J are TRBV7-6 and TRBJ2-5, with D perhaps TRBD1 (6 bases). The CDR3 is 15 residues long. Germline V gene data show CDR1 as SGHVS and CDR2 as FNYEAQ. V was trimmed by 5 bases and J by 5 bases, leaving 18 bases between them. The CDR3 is CASSPIINRAETQYF. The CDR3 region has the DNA TGTGCCAGCAGCCCTATCATCAACAGGGCCGAGACCCAGTACTTC.

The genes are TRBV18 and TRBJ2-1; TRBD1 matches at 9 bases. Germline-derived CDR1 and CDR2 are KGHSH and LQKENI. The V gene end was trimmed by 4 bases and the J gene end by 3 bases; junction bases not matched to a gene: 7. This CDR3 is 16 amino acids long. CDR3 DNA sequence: TGTGCCAGCTCACTTACTAGGACAGGGGACTACAATGAGCAGTTCTTC. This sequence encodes CASSLTRTGDYNEQFF.

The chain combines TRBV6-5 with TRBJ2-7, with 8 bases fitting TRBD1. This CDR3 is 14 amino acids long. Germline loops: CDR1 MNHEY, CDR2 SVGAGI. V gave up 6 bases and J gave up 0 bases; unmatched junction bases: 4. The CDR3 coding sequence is TGTGCCAGCAGCGACAGGGGAAACTCCTACGAGCAGTACTTC. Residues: CASSDRGNSYEQYF.